This T cell receptor (beta chain) derives from a study of T cells in localized non-small cell lung cancer. Method: immunoSEQ multiplex PCR; TCRdb's copy keeps in-frame clones and lacks some. The data show around 78,000 clones, approximately 80% seen once. Notes on the study in general: A median of 57 clones ranked among the top 100 in tumor appeared in adjacent lung.

In the case of this clone: Antigen specificity is unknown.

CDR1 and CDR2 from the germline V gene are MNHEY and SVGAGI. The V gene lost 7 bases and the J gene lost 7 bases, with 16 bases spanning the gap. The CDR3 extends over 13 amino acids. The sample in question was peripheral blood, obtained before any cancer treatment. The chain couples TRBV6-5 to TRBJ2-5; D ambiguous. The sequence was obtained from a female donor older than 55 with stage I lung adenocarcinoma. DNA of the CDR3: TGTGCCAGCACATTCACTGGTGGGCGGACCCAGTACTTC. The encoded protein is CASTFTGGRTQYF.